This TCR beta chain came from a study of molecular identifiers for immune sequencing clone quantification. Study overall: RNA, taken in replicates from roughly 21,000 or 96,000 naive CD8 cells, was split five ways, with four sequenced.

TCRdb re-derived calls from the PCR reads in MiXCR, one entry per CDR3 protein. Of hundreds of thousands of distinct CDR3 sequences in the sample, approximately 24% were seen once. Whole-study findings and limits: Clones above 20 RNA copies contained over 97% of effector molecules and under 1% of naive molecules.

There are many counts of this clonotype. Its antigen is as yet unknown. Libraries from naive CD8 cells were generated from roughly 18,000 to 920,000 sorted cells (with 10%, 30% or 50% RNA). The sorting of naive CD8 T cells used the CD8+CD4-CCR7+CD45RA+ phenotype. The germline V gene has CDR1 WSHSY and CDR2 SAAADI. V was clipped by 2 bases and J by 4 bases, with 11 bases between them. The CDR3 extends over 14 amino acids. This rearrangement joins TRBV10-2 to TRBJ2-5; tentative D call: TRBD1 (5 bases). The receptor's source is a human donor in good health. Some libraries in this study had Jurkat cell RNA spiked in. The material sequenced was naive CD8+ T cells from blood, with Jurkat cell RNA spiked in. Documented subset: FACS-sorted CD8+CD4-CCR7+CD45RA+ naive T cells. DNA for the CDR3: TGCGCCAGCAGTGAGGGACAATCAATAGAGACCCAGTACTTC. It specifies CASSEGQSIETQYF.